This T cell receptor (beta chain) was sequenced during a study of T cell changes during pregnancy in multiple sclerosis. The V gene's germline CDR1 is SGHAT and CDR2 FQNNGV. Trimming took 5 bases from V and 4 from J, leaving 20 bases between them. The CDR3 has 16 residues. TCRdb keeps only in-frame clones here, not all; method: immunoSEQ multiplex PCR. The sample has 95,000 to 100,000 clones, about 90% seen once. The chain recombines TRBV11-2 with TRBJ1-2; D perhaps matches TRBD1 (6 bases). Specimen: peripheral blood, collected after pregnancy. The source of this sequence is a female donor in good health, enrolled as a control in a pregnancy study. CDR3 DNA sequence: TGTGCCAGCAGCCCGCCGGCGGGGGCCCTAGGCTATGGCTACACCTTC. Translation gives CASSPPAGALGYGYTF.